The rows below give T cell receptor beta chains drawn from one sample of a study of T cells in Graves' hyperthyroidism and ophthalmopathy. TCRdb reprocessed the multiplex PCR reads via MiXCR and lists one record per CDR3 protein. The data show about 420,000 distinct CDR3 sequences, 15% to 19% seen once. What was sequenced was blood. These receptor sequences come from a woman in her late teens or twenties with Graves' hyperthyroidism. Both conserved end residues are part of each CDR3. The order of the fields is V gene, clone size, D gene, J gene, CDR3 DNA, CDR3 protein. D genes are given only for firm matches. Part of the rows lack a size; the others show once, few, many or a class for expanded clones.

V: TRBV12-3/TRBV12-4; size: many; D: -; J: TRBJ2-1; DNA: TGTGCCAGCAGTTTCTCAGAGTCCCGCTACAATGAGCAGTTCTTC; CDR3: CASSFSESRYNEQFF
V: TRBV12-3/TRBV12-4; size: many; D: -; J: TRBJ2-5; DNA: TGTGCCAGCAGTTTAGATGGAAATGGGGGGGCCCAAGAGACCCAGTACTTC; CDR3: CASSLDGNGGAQETQYF
V: TRBV2; size: -; D: TRBD1; J: TRBJ2-1; DNA: TGTGCCAGCAGGGAAGGGGGCTATGTATACAATGAGCAGTTCTTC; CDR3: CASREGGYVYNEQFF
V: TRBV12-3/TRBV12-4; size: many; D: -; J: TRBJ1-2; DNA: TGTGCCAGCAGCCACAGCGGCGCGTTCAACTATGGCTACACCTTC; CDR3: CASSHSGAFNYGYTF
V: TRBV7-9; size: many; D: -; J: TRBJ2-7; DNA: TGTGCCAGCAGCTTTTTTATGGGGTACGAGCAGTACTTC; CDR3: CASSFFMGYEQYF
V: TRBV6-1; size: many; D: -; J: TRBJ1-5; DNA: TGTGCCAGCAGTTGGACGGATAGCAATCAGCCCCAGCATTTT; CDR3: CASSWTDSNQPQHF
V: TRBV4-1; size: -; D: -; J: TRBJ2-5; DNA: TGCGCCAGCAGCCTCAGACGGGACTCACAAGAGACCCAGTACTTC; CDR3: CASSLRRDSQETQYF
V: TRBV6-5; size: -; D: -; J: TRBJ1-5; DNA: TGTGCCAGCAGTTACTCGGGCCACCTAGGGCAGCCCCAGCATTTT; CDR3: CASSYSGHLGQPQHF
V: TRBV12-5; size: many; D: -; J: TRBJ2-4; DNA: TGTGCTAGTGGTTTGGTATCGGGCAGGATAGCCAAAAACATTCAGTACTTC; CDR3: CASGLVSGRIAKNIQYF
V: TRBV20-1; size: many; D: TRBD1; J: TRBJ1-1; DNA: TGCAGGGGTTATACCGGACAGGGGATGGGAACTGAAGCTTTCTTT; CDR3: CRGYTGQGMGTEAFF
V: TRBV19; size: -; D: TRBD1; J: TRBJ2-7; DNA: TGTGCCAGTAGTACCCGGGACAGCGTCTACGAGCAGTACTTC; CDR3: CASSTRDSVYEQYF
V: TRBV18; size: few; D: -; J: TRBJ1-2; DNA: TGTGCCAGCTCACCAGGAACAAGTCCTAAAAGGGCGGATGGCTACACCTTC; CDR3: CASSPGTSPKRADGYTF
V: TRBV3-1; size: many; D: TRBD2; J: TRBJ2-1; DNA: TGTGCCAGCAGCCAGCCGCGGGAGAGCTCCTACAATGAGCAGTTCTTC; CDR3: CASSQPRESSYNEQFF
V: TRBV12-3/TRBV12-4; size: few; D: -; J: TRBJ2-6; DNA: TGTGCCAGCAGTTTTTCTGGGGGCTCTGGGGCCAACGTCCTGACTTTC; CDR3: CASSFSGGSGANVLTF
V: TRBV20-1; size: many; D: -; J: TRBJ2-1; DNA: TGCAGTGCTCAACTTCCAAGCTCCTACAATGAGCAGTTCTTC; CDR3: CSAQLPSSYNEQFF
V: TRBV14; size: -; D: -; J: TRBJ2-5; DNA: TGTGCCAGCAGCCGCCGGCAGCGGCAAGAGACCCAGTACTTC; CDR3: CASSRRQRQETQYF
V: TRBV7-2; size: many; D: TRBD2; J: TRBJ2-3; DNA: TGTGCCAGCAGCTTTAGCGGCGGGAGGTCAGATACGCAGTATTTT; CDR3: CASSFSGGRSDTQYF
V: TRBV11-3; size: many; D: TRBD2; J: TRBJ2-6; DNA: TGTGCCAGCACCGGACAGCTAGCGGGGGTTCCCTCTGGGGCCAACGTCCTGACTTTC; CDR3: CASTGQLAGVPSGANVLTF
V: TRBV4-1; size: -; D: TRBD2; J: TRBJ2-3; DNA: TGCGCCAGCAGCCCGGGACTAGCGGGGATATCTTCCGGGGATACGCAGTATTTT; CDR3: CASSPGLAGISSGDTQYF
V: TRBV5-1; size: many; D: TRBD1; J: TRBJ1-6; DNA: TGCGCCAGCAGCGCACAAGTAGGGGGCGCGGATTCACCCCTCCACTTT; CDR3: CASSAQVGGADSPLHF
V: TRBV15; size: few; D: -; J: TRBJ2-2; DNA: TGTGCCACCAGCAGCGGGGGAGGGGGCACCGGGGAGCTGTTTTTT; CDR3: CATSSGGGGTGELFF
V: TRBV20-1; size: -; D: -; J: TRBJ1-2; DNA: TGCAGTGCTAGATTCCCTGGGACACACTATGGCTACACCTTC; CDR3: CSARFPGTHYGYTF
V: TRBV2; size: many; D: -; J: TRBJ1-2; DNA: TGTGCCAGCAGTGACGGGATGGGCTATCCAGCTAACTATGGCTACACCTTC; CDR3: CASSDGMGYPANYGYTF
V: TRBV24-1; size: many; D: TRBD1; J: TRBJ2-3; DNA: TGTGCCACCAGTGATTTGCTCCGGACAGGGCGAGATACGCAGTATTTT; CDR3: CATSDLLRTGRDTQYF
V: TRBV6-1; size: many; D: -; J: TRBJ2-3; DNA: TGTGCCAGCACGGGGGATCCCCGCACAGATACGCAGTATTTT; CDR3: CASTGDPRTDTQYF
V: TRBV3-1; size: many; D: TRBD2; J: TRBJ2-2; DNA: TGTGCATCCGAAAGGGGACTACCGAACACCGGGGAGCTGTTTTTT; CDR3: CASERGLPNTGELFF
V: TRBV12-3/TRBV12-4; size: many; D: TRBD2; J: TRBJ2-2; DNA: TGTGCCAGCAGCCTTGGCGGGAGAACCGGGGAGCTGTTTTTT; CDR3: CASSLGGRTGELFF
V: TRBV5-1; size: -; D: -; J: TRBJ1-2; DNA: TGCGCCAGCAGCTTGGATAATAATCTACTCTACACCTTC; CDR3: CASSLDNNLLYTF
V: TRBV5-1; size: many; D: -; J: TRBJ2-1; DNA: TGCGCCAGCAGCTTAGACACAGGGATGAGTGAGCAGTTCTTC; CDR3: CASSLDTGMSEQFF
V: TRBV20-1; size: many; D: -; J: TRBJ1-3; DNA: TGCAGTGCTAGAGATGGAAAACGGATCCTCTCTGGAAACACCATATATTTT; CDR3: CSARDGKRILSGNTIYF
V: TRBV7-2; size: -; D: TRBD1; J: TRBJ2-5; DNA: TGTGCCAGCAGCTTAGGGGACAGGGAATTGGAAGAGACCCAGTACTTC; CDR3: CASSLGDRELEETQYF